This T cell receptor (beta chain) is from a study of blood T cell repertoires in COVID-19. Study in general: From the United States, Italy and Spain came samples of acute and convalescent COVID-19. In each case, the material was cDNA or gDNA derived from T cells, B-cell-depleted T cells, or PBMCs.

Using immunoSEQ multiplex PCR, the repertoire was profiled, and TCRdb retains in-frame clones only, with some absent. The sample has some 180,000 clones, approximately 83% seen once. Enrollment of patients from Seattle took place during active infection, with longitudinal follow-up. The CDR3 loop spans 14 amino acids. Germline V gives CDR1 KGHDR, CDR2 SFDVKD. The ends lost 4 bases at V and 5 bases at J; junction bases unmatched: 4. The chain carries TRBV24-1 and TRBJ2-7; TRBD1 aligns across 10 bases. This TCR derives from a woman in her 40s with COVID-19, enrolled during active disease. Sequencing input: peripheral blood. CDR3 in DNA: TGTGCCACCAGTGAGGGACAGGGGATCAACGAGCAGTACTTC. Residues: CATSEGQGINEQYF.